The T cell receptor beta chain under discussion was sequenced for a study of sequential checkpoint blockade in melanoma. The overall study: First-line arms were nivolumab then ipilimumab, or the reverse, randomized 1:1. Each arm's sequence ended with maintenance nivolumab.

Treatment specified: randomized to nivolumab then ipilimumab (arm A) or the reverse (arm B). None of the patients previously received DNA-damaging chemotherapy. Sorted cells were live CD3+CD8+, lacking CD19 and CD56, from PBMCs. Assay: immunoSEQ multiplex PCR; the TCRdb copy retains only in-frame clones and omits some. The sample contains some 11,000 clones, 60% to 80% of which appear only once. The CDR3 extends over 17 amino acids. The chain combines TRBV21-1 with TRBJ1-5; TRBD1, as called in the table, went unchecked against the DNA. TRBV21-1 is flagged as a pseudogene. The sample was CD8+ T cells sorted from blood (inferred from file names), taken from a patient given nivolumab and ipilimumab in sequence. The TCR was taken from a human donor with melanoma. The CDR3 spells CASSKLGLWTRSQPQHF. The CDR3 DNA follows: TGTGCCAGCAGCAAATTGGGGTTATGGACACGCTCGCAGCCCCAGCATTTT.